This T cell receptor beta chain derives from a study of STAT3 mutations in large granular lymphocyte leukemia. The V end was cut by 5 bases, the J end by 7 bases, with 20 bases between. From germline, CDR1 is SEHNR and CDR2 FQNEAQ (reference sequence). This CDR3 is 16 amino acids long. Sequenced by immunoSEQ multiplex PCR; TCRdb stores in-frame clones only, minus some. Of more than 2,000 clones in the sample, around 64% were seen once. As for this clone: Its antigen is unidentified.

Study-wide results and limits: Clonal expansion was inferred from other time points because no sample existed at each clone's first appearance. In T-cell large granular lymphocyte leukemia, about half of patients showed multiple immunodominant subclonotypes.

The sequencing input was peripheral blood mononuclear cells. The receptor comes from a woman aged 45-65 years with T-cell large granular lymphocyte leukemia. Some clones in this sample may be carry-over from other donors' samples. The rearrangement joins TRBV7-9 to TRBJ1-4; D may be TRBD1 (6 bases). This CDR3 is CASSVLSRDNGEKLFF. The DNA of the CDR3 is TGTGCCAGCAGCGTCCTGTCCCGGGACAACGGTGAAAAACTGTTTTTT. Full variable domain (rest looked up from reference TRBV7-9 and TRBJ1-4): DTGVSQNPRHKITKRGQNVTFRCDPISEHNRLYWYRQTLGQGPEFLTYFQNEAQLEKSRLLSDRFSAERPKGSFSTLEIQRTEQGDSAMYLCASSVLSRDNGEKLFFGSGTQLSVL.